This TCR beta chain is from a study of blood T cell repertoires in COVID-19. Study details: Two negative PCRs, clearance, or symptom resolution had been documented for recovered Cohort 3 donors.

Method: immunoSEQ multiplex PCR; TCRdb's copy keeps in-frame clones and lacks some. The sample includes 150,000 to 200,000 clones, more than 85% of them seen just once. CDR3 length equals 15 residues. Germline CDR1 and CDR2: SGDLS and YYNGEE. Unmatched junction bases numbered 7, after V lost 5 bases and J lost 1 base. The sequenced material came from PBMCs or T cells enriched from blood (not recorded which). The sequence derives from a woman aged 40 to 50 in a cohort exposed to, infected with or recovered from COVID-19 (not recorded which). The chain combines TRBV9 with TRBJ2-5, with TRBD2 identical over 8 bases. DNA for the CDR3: TGTGCCAGCAGTCCCGGGACTAGACTCCAAGAGACCCAGTACTTC. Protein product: CASSPGTRLQETQYF.